One and the same sample provided the 28 T cell receptor beta chains below, sequenced in a study of T cell changes during pregnancy in multiple sclerosis. This table comes from immunoSEQ multiplex PCR, and its TCRdb copy is limited to in-frame clones, with some not included. The table includes 15,000 to 20,000 clones, 70% to 90% detected once. Specimen: CD4+ T cells from peripheral blood mononuclear cells, collected in the first trimester of pregnancy. The receptors were gathered from a female donor in good health, enrolled as a control in a pregnancy study.

CDR3 amino acids: CASSSTRESSYEQYF. In DNA, the CDR3 is TGTGCCAGTAGTTCCACCCGAGAGAGCTCCTACGAGCAGTACTTC. V usage is TRBV19 and J usage is TRBJ2-7; D is unresolved. Trimming stripped 5 bases from V and 0 bases from J, with 14 bases between. Germline V gives CDR1 LNHDA, CDR2 SQIVND (reference sequence). This CDR3 spans 15 amino acids.

The chain uses TRBV7-9 and TRBJ2-7; the match to TRBD2 covers 10 bases. With 7 bases clipped from V and 3 bases from J, the junction kept 6 bases outside the gene matches. The CDR3 has 14 residues. Germline CDR1 is SEHNR and CDR2 is FQNEAQ (reference sequence). The CDR3 bases are TGTGCCAGCATGTGGGCTAGCGGGAGCTACGAGCAGTACTTC. Its protein is CASMWASGSYEQYF.

The CDR3 nucleotides are TGTGCCACCAGCAGAGATAGACAGGGGTTTTGGGGCTACACCTTC. Its protein is CATSRDRQGFWGYTF. The V call is TRBV15, the J call TRBJ1-2; 8 bases fit TRBD1. This CDR3 comprises 15 residues. V lost 0 bases and J lost 8; bases outside the gene matches: 8. CDR1 LNHNV and CDR2 YYDKDF come from the germline V gene (reference sequence).

The chain links TRBV20-1 to TRBJ2-7; D gene uncertain. The V end was cut by 5 bases, the J end by 3 bases, with 8 bases between. The CDR3 is 11 residues long. CDR1 and CDR2 from the germline V gene are DFQATT and SNEGSKA (reference sequence). The CDR3 reads CSAAPSYEQYF. The CDR3 region has the DNA TGCAGTGCTGCACCCAGCTACGAGCAGTACTTC.

The chain links TRBV9 to TRBJ2-1, with TRBD1 matching 9 bases. This CDR3 is 14 amino acids long. Germline V gives CDR1 SGDLS, CDR2 YYNGEE. After removal of 7 bases from V and 4 bases from J, the junction contained 6 bases not matched to a gene. CDR3 amino acids: CASGQGSLYNEQFF. DNA for the CDR3: TGTGCCAGCGGACAGGGGAGTCTGTACAATGAGCAGTTCTTC.

The gene calls are TRBV19 and TRBJ2-3; 9 bases align to TRBD2. Germline CDR1 reads LNHDA; CDR2 reads SQIVND (reference sequence). The CDR3 spans 17 residues. V shed 3 bases, J shed 0 bases, and the junction held 7 bases outside the gene matches. For the CDR3, the DNA is TGTGCCAGTAGTATGGTTGGCGGGGGGGGAAGCACAGATACGCAGTATTTT. Amino acid sequence: CASSMVGGGGSTDTQYF.

The rearrangement links TRBV7-6 to TRBJ1-2; tentative D call: TRBD1 (5 bases). The V gene lost 1 base and the J gene lost 4 bases, with 13 bases spanning the gap. The CDR3 covers 15 residues. The germline gives CDR1 SGHVS, CDR2 FNYEAQ. The CDR3 DNA reads as TGTGCCAGCAGCTTAGAGGAGGGGACGGTCTATGGCTACACCTTC. Translated: CASSLEEGTVYGYTF.

The J gene is TRBJ1-3, the V gene TRBV7-8; D gene unclear. CDR3 length: 15 amino acids. Germline V gene sequence: CDR1 SGHVS, CDR2 FQNEAQ. V lost 5 bases, J lost 4 bases, and 15 bases lay in between. The CDR3 spells CASSEGPGWGNTIYF. In nucleotides, the CDR3 is TGTGCCAGCAGCGAAGGCCCGGGGTGGGGAAACACCATATATTTT.

This chain connects TRBV15 to TRBJ1-6; 7 nucleotides agree with TRBD1. V shed 0 bases and J 7 bases; nucleotides not matched to a gene: 6. The CDR3 totals 16 residues. Germline V CDR1 and CDR2: LNHNV, YYDKDF (reference sequence). As DNA, the CDR3 is TGTGCCACCAGCAGAGAGGGGGAGACAGGGAATTCACCCCTCCACTTT. It codes for CATSREGETGNSPLHF.

The chain combines TRBV10-3 with TRBJ1-5, with TRBD1 matching 7 bases. This CDR3 comprises 14 residues. Trimming removed 6 bases from V and 7 bases from J; junction bases left unmatched: 9. Germline CDR1 reads ENHRY; CDR2 reads SYGVKD. The CDR3 is CAISPGTAGQPQHF. The CDR3 nucleotides are TGTGCCATCAGCCCCGGGACAGCTGGCCAGCCCCAGCATTTT.

The rearrangement links TRBV4-1 to TRBJ1-6; 7 nucleotides line up with TRBD1. Germline loops: CDR1 MGHRA, CDR2 YSYEKL. The ends lost 3 bases at V and 10 bases at J; junction bases unmatched: 9. The CDR3 contains 15 residues. CDR3 loop: CASSQETGFGSPLHF. CDR3 in DNA: TGCGCCAGCAGCCAGGAGACAGGGTTCGGGTCACCCCTCCACTTT.

The gene calls are TRBV2 and TRBJ1-2, with D possibly matching TRBD1 (5 bases). V was shortened by 6 bases and J by 7 bases, with 12 bases between the two germline ends. The CDR3 runs 12 residues. Per germline, CDR1 SNHLY and CDR2 FYNNEI. CDR3 bases: TGTGCCAGCAGCCCGGGACTTTCTGGCTACACCTTC. It specifies CASSPGLSGYTF.

The V call is TRBV10-3, the J call TRBJ1-1; D remains unclear. V lost 7 bases and J lost 2, with 11 bases in between. Germline CDR1 reads ENHRY; CDR2 reads SYGVKD. This CDR3 has 13 amino acids. CDR3 sequence reads: CAINLDSNTEAFF. In DNA form, the CDR3 reads TGTGCCATCAACCTGGACTCAAACACTGAAGCTTTCTTT.

This chain uses TRBV7-8 with TRBJ2-3; perhaps TRBD2 as D (6 bases). V was clipped by 4 bases and J by 0 bases, with 11 bases between them. Germline loops: CDR1 SGHVS, CDR2 FQNEAQ. The CDR3 is made up of 15 amino acids. In nucleotides, the CDR3 is TGTGCCAGCAGCTACCCTAGCGCTAGCACAGATACGCAGTATTTT. Protein product: CASSYPSASTDTQYF.

This chain uses TRBV6-6 with TRBJ2-3; D is perhaps TRBD1 (7 bases). CDR3 length: 15 residues. V lost 5 bases, J lost 2 bases, and 14 bases lay in between. Germline assignment: CDR1 MNHNY and CDR2 SVGAGI (reference sequence). The CDR3 region is CASSRQGGNTDTQYF. The CDR3 DNA follows: TGTGCCAGCAGTCGACAGGGAGGCAACACAGATACGCAGTATTTT.

The chain carries TRBV6-1 and TRBJ2-2; tentative D call: TRBD2 (6 bases). The CDR3 length is 12 residues. The V end was cut by 11 bases, the J end by 1 base, with 8 bases between. Germline V lookup: CDR1 MNHNS, CDR2 SASEGT. CDR3 sequence (DNA): TGTGCCCTCGGGGGGAACACCGGGGAGCTGTTTTTT. Encoded protein: CALGGNTGELFF.

This chain joins TRBV5-4 and TRBJ1-1; 8 bases agree with TRBD1. Trimming at V came to 3 bases and at J to 0 bases, leaving 4 bases not matched to a gene. Per the germline V gene, CDR1 is SGHNT and CDR2 is YYREEE (reference sequence). This CDR3 has 15 residues. The CDR3 sequence: CASSWAGGVNTEAFF. The DNA of the CDR3 is TGTGCCAGCAGCTGGGCAGGGGGCGTGAACACTGAAGCTTTCTTT.

V and J are TRBV5-5 and TRBJ1-1, with 11 bases aligning to TRBD1. The length of the CDR3 is 17 residues. V was pared by 2 bases and J by 3 bases, with 9 bases of the junction left unmatched. From germline, CDR1 is SGHKS and CDR2 YYEKEE (reference sequence). The CDR3 protein is CASSFGTGGTGDTEAFF. The CDR3 DNA sequence: TGTGCCAGCAGCTTCGGGACAGGGGGAACGGGCGACACTGAAGCTTTCTTT.

The chain couples TRBV21-1 to TRBJ1-5. TRBV21-1 is designated a pseudogene. The CDR3 totals 14 residues. CDR3 in amino acids: CASSKAGGKEPQHF. CDR3 nucleotides: TGTGCCAGCAGCAAAGCGGGAGGGAAGGAGCCCCAGCATTTT.

This chain joins TRBV14 and TRBJ2-5; maybe TRBD1 (5 bases). This CDR3 comprises 15 residues. The ends were cut back, 4 bases at V and 2 bases at J, with 14 bases in the middle. Germline V gene sequence: CDR1 SGHDN, CDR2 FVKESK. The CDR3 spells CASSLLGVGQETQYF. The CDR3 DNA reads as TGTGCCAGCAGCCTTTTAGGGGTCGGGCAAGAGACCCAGTACTTC.

The V gene is TRBV19, the J gene TRBJ2-7, with D possibly being TRBD1 (6 bases). Per germline, CDR1 LNHDA and CDR2 SQIVND (reference sequence). There are 13 residues in the CDR3. Trimming cost V 3 bases and J 6 bases, with 12 bases left between them. The CDR3 sequence is CASSITGRGEQYF. The DNA for the CDR3 is TGTGCCAGTAGTATCACAGGGAGAGGCGAGCAGTACTTC.

Only a few counts were recorded for this clone. The J gene is TRBJ1-2, the V gene TRBV6-6; the match to TRBD1 covers 9 bases. CDR3 length equals 15 residues. Germline V lookup: CDR1 MNHNY, CDR2 SVGAGI (reference sequence). V gave up 0 bases and J gave up 6 bases; unmatched junction bases: 5. As DNA, the CDR3 is TGTGCCAGCAGTTACTCCGACCGGACAGGGGATGGCTACACCTTC. This sequence encodes CASSYSDRTGDGYTF.

V and J are TRBV27 and TRBJ1-1, with 7 bases aligning to TRBD1. CDR1 and CDR2 (germline): MNHEY, SMNVEV (reference sequence). Losses at the gene ends were 8 bases for V and 2 bases for J; bases not matched to a gene: 5. The CDR3 loop spans 13 amino acids. Written as DNA, the CDR3 is TGTGCCAGCGCCGGGACAGCCAACACTGAAGCTTTCTTT. Its protein product is CASAGTANTEAFF.

The chain links TRBV7-8 to TRBJ1-4, with D uncertain. The CDR3 contains 14 residues. Per the germline V gene, CDR1 is SGHVS and CDR2 is FQNEAQ. V gave up 4 bases and J gave up 5 bases, with 11 bases separating them. CDR3 coding DNA: TGTGCCAGCAGCTGGTCCGGGAAGAATGAAAAACTGTTTTTT. Translation gives CASSWSGKNEKLFF. Looking up the rest from reference TRBV7-8 and TRBJ1-4 gives the full variable domain: GAGVSQSPRYKVAKRGQDVALRCDPISGHVSLFWYQQALGQGPEFLTYFQNEAQLDKSGLPSDRFFAERPEGSVSTLKIQRTQQEDSAVYLCASSWSGKNEKLFFGSGTQLSVL.

In DNA form, the CDR3 reads TGTGCCACCGAAGGGCAGGGAACAACTAACACTGAAGCTTTCTTT. Its translation: CATEGQGTTNTEAFF. J is TRBJ1-1 and V is TRBV6-5; D may be TRBD1 (5 bases). The V end was cut by 10 bases, the J end by 2 bases, with 20 bases between. This CDR3 has 15 residues. The germline V gene encodes CDR1 MNHEY and CDR2 SVGAGI.

The V call is TRBV5-8, the J call TRBJ1-2, with D possibly being TRBD1 (5 bases). The CDR3 has 17 residues. CDR1 and CDR2 (germline): SGHTS, YDEGEE. The germline V and J ends were trimmed by 0 bases and 4 bases, with 19 bases remaining between them. The CDR3 nucleotides are TGTGCCAGCAGCTTGGCCGAGGCAGGGATGATCGGCTATGGCTACACCTTC. This translates into CASSLAEAGMIGYGYTF.

This clone was observed a few times. This chain uses TRBV15 with TRBJ2-1; no clear D gene. This CDR3 is 13 amino acids long. Trimming took off 0 bases at V and 8 bases at J, with 8 bases between the two ends. Per germline, CDR1 LNHNV and CDR2 YYDKDF (reference sequence). For the CDR3, the DNA is TGTGCCACCAGCAGAGATGCCCCGGATGAGCAGTTCTTC. Protein: CATSRDAPDEQFF.

The chain combines TRBV19 with TRBJ1-4; possibly TRBD1 for D (6 bases). The CDR3 is 15 residues long. Germline CDR1 and CDR2: LNHDA and SQIVND (reference sequence). V lost 4 bases, J lost 5 bases, and 14 bases lay in between. The DNA of the CDR3 is TGTGCCAGTAGTAGGGGGGGCCCTTCGAATGAAAAACTGTTTTTT. Translating gives CASSRGGPSNEKLFF.